The 27 T cell receptor beta chains listed next were all sequenced from one sample in a study of blood T cell repertoires in COVID-19. Measured with immunoSEQ multiplex PCR; TCRdb has only the in-frame clones, and not every one. The sample holds more than 95,000 clones; about 80% are singletons and the top ten take 26%. Sequencing was done on a sample of peripheral blood. The receptor source for this set is a man aged 55-75 years with acute or convalescent COVID-19.

This clone was seen only a few times. The J gene is TRBJ2-1, the V gene TRBV5-5; D is perhaps TRBD2 (6 bases). V lost 4 bases to trimming and J lost 3 bases, with 11 bases between them. The CDR3 loop spans 14 amino acids. From germline, CDR1 is SGHKS and CDR2 YYEKEE (reference sequence). The CDR3 sequence is CASSGRELYNEQFF. The CDR3 nucleotides read TGTGCCAGCAGCGGCCGGGAGCTCTACAATGAGCAGTTCTTC.

The gene calls are TRBV7-6 and TRBJ1-1, with D perhaps TRBD1 (6 bases). The V end was cut by 1 base, the J end by 0 bases, with 9 bases between. The CDR3 consists of 15 residues. Germline V gene lookup returns CDR1 SGHVS and CDR2 FNYEAQ. CDR3 sequence (DNA): TGTGCCAGCAGCTTAGTAGGGGGAGTGAACACTGAAGCTTTCTTT. Encoded protein: CASSLVGGVNTEAFF.

The sample holds one count of this clone. The chain employs TRBV29-1 and TRBJ2-5; 9 nucleotides match TRBD2. The CDR3 runs to 15 residues. V gave up 6 bases and J gave up 1 base; unmatched junction bases: 9. From germline, CDR1 is SQVTM and CDR2 ANQGSEA. Here the CDR3 reads CSVGRSGSSQETQYF. The CDR3 DNA sequence: TGCAGCGTGGGACGTAGCGGGAGTAGCCAAGAGACCCAGTACTTC.

The chain combines TRBV27 with TRBJ1-5; D is undetermined. V was pared by 2 bases and J by 1 base, with 6 bases between. Germline V gene sequence: CDR1 MNHEY, CDR2 SMNVEV (reference sequence). The CDR3 covers 14 residues. CDR3 residues: CASSLVQSNQPQHF. The CDR3, as DNA: TGTGCCAGCAGTTTAGTGCAGAGCAATCAGCCCCAGCATTTT.

The chain couples TRBV11-2 to TRBJ2-7, with D maybe TRBD1 (6 bases). Germline V lookup: CDR1 SGHAT, CDR2 FQNNGV. V was cut by 0 bases and J by 3 bases, with 15 bases left in between. The CDR3 sequence is 16 residues long. The DNA for the CDR3 is TGTGCCAGCAGCTTAGATCGTCCGAGGGACAACTACGAGCAGTACTTC. This codes for CASSLDRPRDNYEQYF.

This chain links TRBV29-1 with TRBJ2-2; 7 bases are shared with TRBD2. The J segment lost 3 bases and the V segment lost 7 bases, leaving 5 bases of the junction unmatched. There are 13 residues in the CDR3. The germline V gene encodes CDR1 SQVTM and CDR2 ANQGSEA. CDR3 sequence (DNA): TGCAGCGGGTTCCTAGCGGACACCGGGGAGCTGTTTTTT. Translated, it gives CSGFLADTGELFF.

A few counts support this clone. This rearrangement joins TRBV19 to TRBJ1-5; 10 nucleotides match TRBD1. J was trimmed by 11 bases and V by 10 bases; bases with no gene match: 11. The germline gives CDR1 LNHDA, CDR2 SQIVND (reference sequence). There are 13 residues in the CDR3. CDR3 DNA: TGTGCCACCGGGACAGGGGTGCCAACGGCCCAGCATTTT. The encoded protein is CATGTGVPTAQHF.

The chain recombines TRBV11-3 with TRBJ2-2; possible D gene TRBD2, 6 bases. The germline V and J ends were trimmed by 5 bases and 7 bases, with 14 bases remaining between them. The length of the CDR3 is 14 residues. Germline V gives CDR1 SGHNT, CDR2 YENEEA. CDR3 residues: CASSPGLRGGELFF. The CDR3 region has the DNA TGTGCCAGCAGCCCGGGACTTCGGGGCGGGGAGCTGTTTTTT.

As concerns this clone: At one end the junction does not follow the germline gene, possibly because of a read error. The chain joins TRBV7-7 to TRBJ2-5; 8 bases agree with TRBD2. This CDR3 is built from 14 residues. Germline values: CDR1 SSHAT, CDR2 FNYEAQ (reference sequence). CDR3 bases: TGTGCTAGCAGCCCGCGGACTAGCCTGGAGACCCAGTACTTC. Translation: CASSPRTSLETQYF.

The CDR3 nucleotides are TGTGCCAGCAGCTCTTTAGCGGGACGACCAGGGACCCAGTACTTC. This encodes CASSSLAGRPGTQYF. The chain employs TRBV28 and TRBJ2-5, with 8 bases identical to TRBD2. V shed 6 bases, J shed 7 bases, and the junction held 13 bases outside the gene matches. Germline values: CDR1 MDHEN, CDR2 SYDVKM. This CDR3 is built from 15 residues.

The chain joins TRBV5-6 to TRBJ1-1, with TRBD1 matching over 7 bases. This CDR3 region has 17 residues. The trim removed 0 bases at V and 0 bases at J, leaving 8 bases unmatched. CDR1 and CDR2 from the germline V gene are SGHDT and YYEEEE. CDR3 loop: CASSLVGGDLMNTEAFF. The CDR3 bases are TGTGCCAGCAGCTTGGTAGGGGGCGACCTAATGAACACTGAAGCTTTCTTT. Full variable domain (missing parts from reference TRBV5-6 and TRBJ1-1): DAGVTQSPTHLIKTRGQQVTLRCSPKSGHDTVSWYQQALGQGPQFIFQYYEEEERQRGNFPDRFSGHQFPNYSSELNVNALLLGDSALYLCASSLVGGDLMNTEAFFGQGTRLTVV.

The chain has TRBV10-3 and TRBJ2-2; TRBD1 is a possible D gene (5 bases). The germline V gene has CDR1 ENHRY and CDR2 SYGVKD. Trimming stripped 9 bases from V and 6 bases from J, with 17 bases between. There are 14 residues in the CDR3. In DNA, the CDR3 is TGTGCCATTTCCACACAGGCGACCTCCGGGGAGCTGTTTTTT. Encoded protein: CAISTQATSGELFF.

The sample holds many counts of this clone. The V call is TRBV10-3, the J call TRBJ2-5, with 15 bases that match TRBD2. Trimming cost V 0 bases and J 5 bases; bases outside gene matches: 7. The CDR3 runs to 18 residues. The germline V gene has CDR1 ENHRY and CDR2 SYGVKD. CDR3 nucleotides: TGTGCCATCAGTGAGTCGGCATCGGGACTAGCGGGAGGTGAGACCCAGTACTTC. Protein sequence: CAISESASGLAGGETQYF.

The chain uses TRBV10-3 and TRBJ1-1; 7 bases are shared with TRBD1. J was trimmed by 0 bases and V by 3 bases; bases with no gene match: 10. CDR1 is ENHRY and CDR2 is SYGVKD in the germline V gene. This CDR3 is 17 amino acids long. The CDR3 loop is CAISDRGQVGLNTEAFF. CDR3 bases: TGTGCCATCAGTGACCGCGGACAGGTCGGGTTGAACACTGAAGCTTTCTTT.

The chain carries TRBV2 and TRBJ2-5; TRBD1 matches 8 bases. V dropped 8 bases and J dropped 4; count of bases not matched to a gene: 12. Germline CDR1 SNHLY, CDR2 FYNNEI. The CDR3 length is 15 residues. Here the CDR3 DNA reads TGTGCCAGCGGAGGACACAGGGGGATCGGAGAGACCCAGTACTTC. Its translation: CASGGHRGIGETQYF.

V usage is TRBV20-1 and J usage is TRBJ1-1; no clear D. Trimming shortened V by 2 bases and J by 10 bases, and 8 bases separated the two germline ends. Germline V gives CDR1 DFQATT, CDR2 SNEGSKA (reference sequence). The CDR3 runs 10 residues. CDR3 in DNA: TGCAGTGCTAGATTGGAGGTAGCTTTCTTT. This sequence encodes CSARLEVAFF.

The chain couples TRBV19 to TRBJ2-3; 9 nucleotides line up with TRBD2. The CDR3 is 17 amino acids. Losses at the gene ends were 3 bases for V and 4 bases for J; bases not matched to a gene: 11. In germline, CDR1 is LNHDA, CDR2 SQIVND (reference sequence). In DNA, the CDR3 is TGTGCCAGTAGTATTCAGGCTAGCGGGAATCCCGCAGATACGCAGTATTTT. Translated, it gives CASSIQASGNPADTQYF.

CDR3: CASRDTGTVNTEAFF. The CDR3 nucleotides are TGTGCCAGCAGGGATACCGGGACAGTTAACACTGAAGCTTTCTTT. The chain couples TRBV6-6 to TRBJ1-1; the match to TRBD1 covers 7 bases. This CDR3 has 15 amino acids. CDR1 is MNHNY and CDR2 is SVGAGI in the germline V gene (reference sequence). V lost 6 bases to trimming and J lost 2 bases; unmatched junction nucleotides: 9.

This clone is a singleton in its sample. This rearrangement joins TRBV25-1 to TRBJ2-4; the D is unclear. The germline gives CDR1 MGHDK, CDR2 SYGVNS. Trimming left V 1 base short and J 3 bases short, with 4 bases between. This CDR3 is built from 13 residues. CDR3 loop: CASSEFGKNIQYF. The CDR3 region has the DNA TGTGCCAGCAGTGAATTCGGCAAAAACATTCAGTACTTC.

The chain is built from TRBV5-1 and TRBJ2-3; D is possibly TRBD1 (5 bases). In germline, CDR1 is SGHRS, CDR2 YFSETQ. Trimming cost V 0 bases and J 0 bases, with 5 bases left between them. The CDR3 extends over 14 amino acids. The CDR3 nucleotides are TGCGCCAGCAGCTTGGGACAGAGCACAGATACGCAGTATTTT. This encodes CASSLGQSTDTQYF.

The rearrangement uses TRBV29-1 and TRBJ1-2; D gene ambiguous. This CDR3 comprises 11 residues. The germline V gene encodes CDR1 SQVTM and CDR2 ANQGSEA. Trimming removed 7 bases from V and 5 bases from J, with 11 bases in between. The DNA for the CDR3 is TGCAGCGCCCCTGGAGGATATGGCTACACCTTC. Encoded protein: CSAPGGYGYTF. The full variable domain, completed using reference TRBV29-1 and TRBJ1-2, is SAVISQKPSRDICQRGTSLTIQCQVDSQVTMMFWYRQQPGQSLTLIATANQGSEATYESGFVIDKFPISRPNLTFSTLTVSNMSPEDSSIYLCSAPGGYGYTFGSGTRLTVV.

This chain connects TRBV5-1 to TRBJ2-3; 9 nucleotides agree with TRBD1. Trimming took 4 bases from V and 3 from J; bases not matched to a gene: 9. This CDR3 has 16 amino acids. The germline V gene encodes CDR1 SGHRS and CDR2 YFSETQ. DNA of the CDR3: TGCGCCAGCAGCGTTATACAGGGGGCGCGGACAGATACGCAGTATTTT. This translates into CASSVIQGARTDTQYF.

The J gene is TRBJ1-6, the V gene TRBV9; 9 nucleotides line up with TRBD1. V lost 3 bases, J lost 3 bases, and 4 bases stayed unmatched. This CDR3 comprises 16 residues. Germline V CDR1 and CDR2: SGDLS, YYNGEE. CDR3 region: CASSEGQGSYNSPLHF. The CDR3 DNA reads TGTGCCAGCAGCGAGGGACAGGGAAGCTATAATTCACCCCTCCACTTT.

This clone was recorded only once. This chain uses TRBV23-1 with TRBJ2-1, with TRBD1 as a possible D gene (7 bases). TRBV23-1 is marked as an open reading frame, function uncertain. CDR3 length equals 17 residues. V was trimmed by 7 bases and J by 8 bases, leaving 27 bases between them. CDR3 sequence reads: CASITGARELDFDEQFF. The CDR3 DNA sequence: TGCGCCAGCATCACAGGGGCCCGGGAGCTTGACTTCGATGAGCAGTTCTTC.

The chain links TRBV6-6 to TRBJ2-2, with 7 nucleotides matching TRBD1. V dropped 5 bases and J dropped 7; count of bases not matched to a gene: 4. CDR1 and CDR2 from the germline V gene are MNHNY and SVGAGI (reference sequence). This CDR3 spans 13 amino acids. In DNA, the CDR3 is TGTGCCAGCAGTAACAGGGGAATCGGGGAGCTGTTTTTT. Amino acids: CASSNRGIGELFF.

V is TRBV6-2 or TRBV6-3 and J is TRBJ1-1; D is undetermined. CDR3 length: 12 amino acids. V was trimmed by 6 bases and J by 11 bases, leaving 16 bases between them. Germline lookup yields CDR1 MNHEY and CDR2 SVGEGT. The CDR3, as DNA: TGTGCCAGCAGCCCCAACGCCCTGCGTGCTTTCTTT. This translates into CASSPNALRAFF.

J is TRBJ1-6 and V is TRBV7-8; TRBD1 matches 9 bases. V lost 5 bases and J lost 7; bases outside the gene matches: 6. CDR3 length: 15 residues. The germline V gene has CDR1 SGHVS and CDR2 FQNEAQ. In DNA, the CDR3 is TGTGCCAGCAGCCCGCGGGACAGGGAGAATTCACCCCTCCACTTT. This gives the protein CASSPRDRENSPLHF.